The 15 T cell receptor beta chains below come from one sample, sequenced in a study of early T cells in non-severe SARS-CoV-2 infection. Using its own MiXCR run on the 5' RACE reads, TCRdb lists one record per CDR3 protein. The profile shows around 80,000 distinct CDR3 sequences, about 9.4% of them singletons. The source was whole blood, collected at baseline. These receptors were obtained from an adult who was a healthcare worker with PCR-confirmed SARS-CoV-2 infection or an uninfected control (not recorded which).

There are a few counts of this clonotype. The genes are TRBV5-4 and TRBJ2-1, with TRBD2 identical over 13 bases. The germline CDR1 and CDR2 sequences are SGHNT and YYREEE (reference sequence). The junction had 1 base not matched to a gene; V was cut back by 0 bases and J by 4 bases. The CDR3 spans 16 residues. The CDR3 nucleotides are TGTGCCAGCAGCTTGGGGGGACTAGCGGGGTACAATGAGCAGTTCTTC. This translates into CASSLGGLAGYNEQFF.

Ten or more counts support this clonotype. This chain joins TRBV27 and TRBJ2-1; 9 bases match TRBD2. Germline loops: CDR1 MNHEY, CDR2 SMNVEV (reference sequence). This CDR3 is built from 17 residues. After removal of 1 base from V and 4 bases from J, the junction contained 8 bases not matched to a gene. CDR3 nucleotides: TGTGCCAGCAGTTTATACCCTAGCGGGACGACATACAATGAGCAGTTCTTC. It encodes CASSLYPSGTTYNEQFF.

V gene TRBV2 combines with J gene TRBJ1-1; D possibly corresponds to TRBD1 (6 bases). The CDR3 consists of 13 residues. V lost 1 base and J 8 bases, leaving 11 bases between the germline ends. Germline lookup yields CDR1 SNHLY and CDR2 FYNNEI. As DNA, the CDR3 is TGTGCCAGCAGTGAAGGGACAGCGCCAGAAGCTTTCTTT. This translates into CASSEGTAPEAFF.

This clonotype appeared a few times. V and J are TRBV7-9 and TRBJ2-7; D is unresolved. The germline gives CDR1 SEHNR, CDR2 FQNEAQ (reference sequence). Trimming stripped 11 bases from V and 2 bases from J, with 13 bases between. The length of the CDR3 is 12 residues. The CDR3 DNA reads TGTGCCCCTCCCACTCCTACCTACGAGCAGTACTTC. As protein: CAPPTPTYEQYF.

This clonotype has ten or more counts. This sequence joins TRBV11-2 and TRBJ2-7; D is unresolved. Germline CDR1 and CDR2: SGHAT and FQNNGV. The V and J ends lost 0 bases and 0 bases respectively, with 6 bases between them. The length of the CDR3 is 14 residues. In DNA, the CDR3 is TGTGCCAGCAGCTTAGAACCCAGCTCCTACGAGCAGTACTTC. Encoded protein: CASSLEPSSYEQYF.

This clonotype was seen only a few times. This chain links TRBV7-6 with TRBJ1-5; D unclear. There are 15 residues in the CDR3. V lost 0 bases and J 3 bases, leaving 9 bases between the germline ends. The germline V gene has CDR1 SGHVS and CDR2 FNYEAQ. The CDR3 DNA reads TGTGCCAGCAGCTTAGCGCACAGCCTCAATCAGCCCCAGCATTTT. Protein sequence: CASSLAHSLNQPQHF.

This clonotype has more than one count but fewer than ten. The chain joins TRBV2 to TRBJ1-5; D uncertain. The CDR3 consists of 12 residues. Trimming cost V 2 bases and J 11 bases, with 10 bases left between them. Per germline, CDR1 SNHLY and CDR2 FYNNEI. The CDR3 reads CASSEQTEAQHF. For the CDR3, the DNA is TGTGCCAGCAGTGAACAGACGGAGGCCCAGCATTTT.

Only a few counts were recorded for this clonotype. The rearrangement joins TRBV18 to TRBJ2-1; D uncertain. The CDR3 has 15 residues. Per germline, CDR1 KGHSH and CDR2 LQKENI. V lost 3 bases and J lost 7, with 16 bases in between. The DNA of the CDR3 is TGTGCCAGCTCACCTCCTCTCTCCCTCGGGAATGAGCAGTTCTTC. This translates into CASSPPLSLGNEQFF.

The chain links TRBV11-3 to TRBJ2-2, with D unresolved. There are 13 residues in the CDR3. With 0 bases removed from V and 4 bases from J, the gap between germline ends came to 3 bases. Looked up from germline, CDR1 is SGHNT and CDR2 is YENEEA. CDR3 loop: CASSLDFTGELFF. The DNA for the CDR3 is TGTGCCAGCAGCTTAGATTTCACCGGGGAGCTGTTTTTT.

This clonotype was recorded a few times. The chain employs TRBV28 and TRBJ2-5; no clear D gene. The CDR3 consists of 11 residues. CDR1 is MDHEN, CDR2 SYDVKM, per germline. Trimming took 6 bases from V and 9 from J, leaving 11 bases between them. In DNA form, the CDR3 reads TGTGCCAGCAGCCGAGCTTGGGCCCAGTACTTC. This encodes CASSRAWAQYF.

This chain joins TRBV14 and TRBJ2-3; TRBD2 aligns across 9 bases. This CDR3 is built from 15 residues. The V and J ends lost 4 bases and 1 base, in that order; junction bases with no gene match: 3. Germline CDR1 SGHDN, CDR2 FVKESK. CDR3 protein: CASSPRTSGTDTQYF. The DNA of the CDR3 is TGTGCCAGCAGCCCGAGGACTAGCGGCACAGATACGCAGTATTTT.

V and J are TRBV7-3 and TRBJ2-5, with D possibly matching TRBD2 (6 bases). The germline gives CDR1 SGHTA, CDR2 FQGTGA. The CDR3 consists of 15 residues. V dropped 4 bases and J dropped 1 base, with 13 bases sitting between them. CDR3: CASSWIADPQETQYF. The CDR3 nucleotides read TGTGCCAGCAGCTGGATAGCGGACCCCCAAGAGACCCAGTACTTC.

This rearrangement joins TRBV3-1 to TRBJ2-1; D not certain. Trimming removed 2 bases at V and 5 bases at J, with 13 bases between. The CDR3 is 15 residues long. CDR1 and CDR2 from the germline V gene are LGHDT and YNNKEL (reference sequence). The CDR3 reads CASSQTRVGNNEQFF. For the CDR3, the DNA is TGTGCCAGCAGCCAAACCCGGGTTGGTAACAATGAGCAGTTCTTC.

V gene TRBV5-1 combines with J gene TRBJ2-1, with D possibly being TRBD1 (6 bases). The CDR3 is made up of 16 amino acids. Trimming stripped 4 bases from V and 3 bases from J, with 17 bases between. Per the germline V gene, CDR1 is SGHRS and CDR2 is YFSETQ. Written as DNA, the CDR3 is TGCGCCAGCAGCCCACTCATCCGGACAGTCTACAATGAGCAGTTCTTC. Its protein is CASSPLIRTVYNEQFF.

The rearrangement joins TRBV27 to TRBJ2-7, with 13 bases lining up with TRBD2. CDR1 is MNHEY, CDR2 SMNVEV, per germline (reference sequence). Trimming cost V 5 bases and J 6 bases; bases outside gene matches: 7. The CDR3 extends over 15 amino acids. The CDR3 here is CASSLGGLAGSEQYF. The CDR3 DNA sequence: TGTGCCAGCAGTCTCGGGGGACTAGCGGGATCCGAGCAGTACTTC.